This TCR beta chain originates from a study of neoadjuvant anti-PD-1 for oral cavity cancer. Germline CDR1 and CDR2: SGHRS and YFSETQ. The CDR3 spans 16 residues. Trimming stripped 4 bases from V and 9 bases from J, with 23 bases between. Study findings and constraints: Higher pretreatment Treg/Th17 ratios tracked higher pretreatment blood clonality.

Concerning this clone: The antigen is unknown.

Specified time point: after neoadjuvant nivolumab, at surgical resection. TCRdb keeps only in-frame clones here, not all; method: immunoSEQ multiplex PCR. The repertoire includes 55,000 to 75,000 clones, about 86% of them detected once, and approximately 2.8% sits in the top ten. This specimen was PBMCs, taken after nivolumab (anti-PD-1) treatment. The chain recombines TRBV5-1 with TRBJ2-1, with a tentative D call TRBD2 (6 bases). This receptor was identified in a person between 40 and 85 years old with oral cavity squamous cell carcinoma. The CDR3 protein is CASSLSSTYGTGEQFF. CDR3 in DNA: TGCGCCAGCAGCCTCTCCTCTACCTACGGGACTGGTGAGCAGTTCTTC.